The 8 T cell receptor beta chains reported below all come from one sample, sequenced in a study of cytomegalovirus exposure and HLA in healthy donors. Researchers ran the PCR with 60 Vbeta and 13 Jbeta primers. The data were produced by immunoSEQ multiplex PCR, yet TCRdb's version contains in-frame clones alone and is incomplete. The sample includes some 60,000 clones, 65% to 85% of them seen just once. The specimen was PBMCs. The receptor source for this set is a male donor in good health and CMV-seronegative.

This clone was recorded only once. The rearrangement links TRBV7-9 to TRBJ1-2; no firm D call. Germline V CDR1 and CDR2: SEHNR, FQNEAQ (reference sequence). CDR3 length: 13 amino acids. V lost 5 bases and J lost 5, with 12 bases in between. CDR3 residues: CASSERGDYGYTF. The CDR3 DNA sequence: TGTGCCAGCAGCGAAAGAGGTGATTATGGCTACACCTTC.

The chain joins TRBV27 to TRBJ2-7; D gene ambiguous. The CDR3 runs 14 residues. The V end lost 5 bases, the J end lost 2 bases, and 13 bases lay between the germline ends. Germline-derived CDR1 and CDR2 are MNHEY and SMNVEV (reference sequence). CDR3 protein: CASSPGRPTYEQYF. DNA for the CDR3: TGTGCCAGCAGTCCTGGCAGGCCGACCTACGAGCAGTACTTC.

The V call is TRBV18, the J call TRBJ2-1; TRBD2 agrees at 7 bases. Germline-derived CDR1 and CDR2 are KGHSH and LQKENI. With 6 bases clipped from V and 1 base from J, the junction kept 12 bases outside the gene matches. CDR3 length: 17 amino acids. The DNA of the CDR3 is TGTGCCAGCTCCCCCGCGGGCGGGGGTTATTCCTACAATGAGCAGTTCTTC. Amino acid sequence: CASSPAGGGYSYNEQFF.

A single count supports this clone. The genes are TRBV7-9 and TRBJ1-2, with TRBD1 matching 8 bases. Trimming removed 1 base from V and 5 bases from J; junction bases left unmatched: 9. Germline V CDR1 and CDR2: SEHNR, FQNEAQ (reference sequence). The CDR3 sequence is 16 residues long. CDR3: CASSLGAGTGFYGYTF. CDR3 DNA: TGTGCCAGCAGCTTAGGTGCTGGGACAGGCTTTTATGGCTACACCTTC.

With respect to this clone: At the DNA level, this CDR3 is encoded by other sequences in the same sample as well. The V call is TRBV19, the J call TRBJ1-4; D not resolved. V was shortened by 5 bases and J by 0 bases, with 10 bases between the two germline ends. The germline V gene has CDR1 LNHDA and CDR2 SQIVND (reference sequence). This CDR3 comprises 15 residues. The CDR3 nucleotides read TGTGCCAGTAGTCCTAGTGGAGCAACTAATGAAAAACTGTTTTTT. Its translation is CASSPSGATNEKLFF.

This CDR3 reads CASSVRSGLAGSEQYF. CDR3 bases: TGTGCCAGCAGCGTAAGGTCGGGACTAGCGGGAAGCGAGCAGTACTTC. This chain uses TRBV9 with TRBJ2-5; 13 bases are a match to TRBD2. The last part of the DNA fits TRBJ2-7 better; the J call may be wrong. Germline V gives CDR1 SGDLS, CDR2 YYNGEE. The CDR3 extends over 16 amino acids.

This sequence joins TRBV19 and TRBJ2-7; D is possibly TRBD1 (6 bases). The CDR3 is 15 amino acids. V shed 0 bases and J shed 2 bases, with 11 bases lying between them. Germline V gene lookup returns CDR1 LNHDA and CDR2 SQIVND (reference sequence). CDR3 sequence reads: CASSIDPDRTYEQYF. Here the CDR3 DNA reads TGTGCCAGTAGTATAGATCCTGACAGGACCTACGAGCAGTACTTC.

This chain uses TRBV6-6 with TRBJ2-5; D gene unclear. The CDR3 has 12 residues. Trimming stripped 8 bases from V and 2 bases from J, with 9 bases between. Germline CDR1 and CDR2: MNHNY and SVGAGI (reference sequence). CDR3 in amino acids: CASSTPQETQYF. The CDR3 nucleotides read TGTGCCAGCTCTACCCCGCAAGAGACCCAGTACTTC.